The next 22 T cell receptor beta chains were all read from a single sample in a study of shared clonotypes between healthy human individuals (dated by TCRdb to the early 2020s). The library was produced with the immunoSEQ multiplex PCR assay. This immuneACCESS table, as held by TCRdb, lists in-frame sequences with V and J called but not all clones. Of the missing ones, under half trace to an unresolved V gene in checked studies; the others have no known cause. The sample contains about 2.3 million clones, 93% of them found a single time. The ten largest clones represent under 0.45% of the sample. The sample consisted of naive CD4+ T cells from PBMCs. The sample's cell subset or site label, in plain terms: CD45RA+ positively selected. These receptors all stem from a man younger than 35 in good health. Some clones in this sample may be carry-over from other donors' samples.

This chain joins TRBV15 and TRBJ2-7; D is undetermined. The V end lost 8 bases, the J end lost 2 bases, and 19 bases lay between the germline ends. Germline V CDR1 and CDR2: LNHNV, YYDKDF (reference sequence). The CDR3 contains 15 residues. CDR3 sequence: CATSPGGSIPYEQYF. CDR3 in DNA: TGTGCCACCTCCCCAGGCGGTTCTATACCCTACGAGCAGTACTTC.

The rearrangement joins TRBV5-1 to TRBJ2-5, with D perhaps TRBD2 (5 bases). Germline CDR1 SGHRS, CDR2 YFSETQ. The CDR3 totals 15 residues. Trimming removed 7 bases from V and 5 bases from J, with 21 bases in between. The DNA of the CDR3 is TGCGCCAGCGCGGACTCGCTGGTGATGGGGGAGACCCAGTACTTC. Translating gives CASADSLVMGETQYF. Using reference TRBV5-1 and TRBJ2-5 for the parts outside the CDR3, the full variable domain is KAGVTQTPRYLIKTRGQQVTLSCSPISGHRSVSWYQQTPGQGLQFLFEYFSETQRNKGNFPGRFSGRQFSNSRSEMNVSTLELGDSALYLCASADSLVMGETQYFGPGTRLLVL.

The chain has TRBV5-1 and TRBJ2-1, with 12 bases fitting TRBD2. Germline trimming cut 3 bases from V and 6 bases from J; bases unmatched to any gene: 1. CDR1 is SGHRS, CDR2 YFSETQ, per germline. The CDR3 runs 14 residues. The CDR3 loop is CASSWTSGVNEQFF. CDR3 DNA sequence: TGCGCCAGCAGCTGGACTAGCGGGGTCAATGAGCAGTTCTTC. Drawing the rest from reference TRBV5-1 and TRBJ2-1, the complete variable domain is KAGVTQTPRYLIKTRGQQVTLSCSPISGHRSVSWYQQTPGQGLQFLFEYFSETQRNKGNFPGRFSGRQFSNSRSEMNVSTLELGDSALYLCASSWTSGVNEQFFGPGTRLTVL.

The chain employs TRBV4-1 and TRBJ2-2, with D possibly TRBD1 on 5 matching bases. The CDR3 is made up of 16 amino acids. V dropped 10 bases and J dropped 4 bases, with 22 bases sitting between them. Germline CDR1 reads MGHRA; CDR2 reads YSYEKL. The CDR3 protein is CATRELGQSRTGELFF. The CDR3 bases are TGCGCCACCCGCGAGTTGGGGCAGTCTCGCACCGGGGAGCTGTTTTTT.

The genes are TRBV7-8 and TRBJ1-2; 8 bases align to TRBD1. The CDR3 consists of 15 residues. Losses at the gene ends were 1 base for V and 7 bases for J; bases not matched to a gene: 8. Germline assignment: CDR1 SGHVS and CDR2 FQNEAQ. CDR3 region: CASSLVDRERGGYTF. CDR3 in DNA: TGTGCCAGCAGCTTAGTGGACAGGGAAAGGGGTGGCTACACCTTC.

This chain joins TRBV10-3 and TRBJ2-2; 9 bases line up with TRBD2. CDR1 is ENHRY, CDR2 SYGVKD, per germline. The V and J ends lost 4 bases and 4 bases, in that order; junction bases with no gene match: 7. The CDR3 runs 16 residues. The CDR3 nucleotides read TGTGCCATCAGTGGCGGGAGGGCCTTAGTCACCGGGGAGCTGTTTTTT. It codes for CAISGGRALVTGELFF.

About this clone itself: Other nucleotide sequences in the sample specify the same CDR3. The chain carries TRBV29-1 and TRBJ2-3; tentative D call: TRBD2 (5 bases). In germline, CDR1 is SQVTM, CDR2 ANQGSEA. V was cut by 3 bases and J by 3 bases, with 10 bases left in between. This CDR3 is built from 13 residues. The CDR3 loop reads CSVEGRFTDTQYF. In DNA form, the CDR3 reads TGCAGCGTTGAGGGGAGATTTACAGATACGCAGTATTTT.

This sequence joins TRBV6-1 and TRBJ2-1, with 9 positions matching TRBD2. V trimming: 8 bases; J trimming: 6 bases; junction bases outside the gene matches: 5. CDR1 and CDR2 from the germline V gene are MNHNS and SASEGT. CDR3 length: 13 amino acids. The CDR3 loop is CASVAGDPNEQFF. For the CDR3, the DNA is TGTGCCAGCGTAGCGGGAGATCCCAATGAGCAGTTCTTC.

This chain joins TRBV5-6 and TRBJ2-7; 13 nucleotides match TRBD2. The germline CDR1 and CDR2 sequences are SGHDT and YYEEEE. V lost 4 bases to trimming and J lost 2 bases; unmatched junction nucleotides: 3. The CDR3 spans 15 residues. The DNA of the CDR3 is TGTGCCAGCAGCGCGGGACTAGCGGGGCCCTACGAGCAGTACTTC. Translation: CASSAGLAGPYEQYF.

The chain couples TRBV7-7 to TRBJ2-7; perhaps TRBD1 as D (5 bases). Germline V lookup: CDR1 SSHAT, CDR2 FNYEAQ (reference sequence). This CDR3 region has 19 residues. V lost 8 bases to trimming and J lost 5 bases, with 34 bases between them. In nucleotides, the CDR3 is TGTGCCAGCCGCATATTGTTTCGGGCCCAAGCCCGGACAAGTGACGAGCAGTACTTC. Its translation: CASRILFRAQARTSDEQYF.

CDR3 nucleotide sequence: TGTGCCAGCAGCCTGGTTAGCGGGACCGAGCAGTACTTC. Translated: CASSLVSGTEQYF. This chain joins TRBV28 and TRBJ2-7, with 8 bases fitting TRBD2. Germline CDR1 and CDR2: MDHEN and SYDVKM. V was pared by 6 bases and J by 6 bases, with 7 bases of the junction left unmatched. CDR3 length: 13 amino acids. Looking up the rest from reference TRBV28 and TRBJ2-7 gives the full variable domain: DVKVTQSSRYLVKRTGEKVFLECVQDMDHENMFWYRQDPGLGLRLIYFSYDVKMKEKGDIPEGYSVSREKKERFSLILESASTNQTSMYLCASSLVSGTEQYFGPGTRLTVT.

The chain carries TRBV30 and TRBJ1-2, with D uncertain. Between the trimmed V and J ends, which lost 4 bases and 4 bases, there was a span of 10 bases. The germline V gene has CDR1 GTSNPN and CDR2 SVGIG (reference sequence). The CDR3 runs to 12 residues. The CDR3 DNA reads as TGTGCCTGGACCCCCCGCGGCTATGGCTACACCTTC. This codes for CAWTPRGYGYTF.

The chain recombines TRBV4-3 with TRBJ2-2; a possible D gene is TRBD1 (5 bases). Trimming removed 2 bases at V and 9 bases at J, with 16 bases between. Looked up from germline, CDR1 is LGHNA and CDR2 is YSLEER. This CDR3 is 15 amino acids long. CDR3: CASSQIDSPQWELFF. The DNA for the CDR3 is TGCGCCAGCAGCCAAATCGACAGTCCCCAGTGGGAGCTGTTTTTT.

As DNA, the CDR3 is TGTGCCAGCAGCTTGGCAGGGTCGGGTCAGCCCCAGCATTTT. Protein sequence: CASSLAGSGQPQHF. J is TRBJ1-5 and V is TRBV5-5; a possible D gene is TRBD1 (5 bases). V dropped 0 bases and J dropped 6 bases, with 10 bases sitting between them. The CDR3 loop spans 14 amino acids. CDR1 SGHKS and CDR2 YYEKEE come from the germline V gene (reference sequence).

The chain uses TRBV28 and TRBJ1-4; D is unresolved. In germline, CDR1 is MDHEN, CDR2 SYDVKM. V gave up 2 bases and J gave up 4 bases, with 8 bases separating them. The length of the CDR3 is 14 residues. DNA for the CDR3: TGTGCCAGCAGTTTAGCAGCCTTTAATGAAAAACTGTTTTTT. Translated, it gives CASSLAAFNEKLFF.

This chain links TRBV29-1 with TRBJ1-2, with 8 positions matching TRBD1. The CDR3 totals 13 residues. In germline, CDR1 is SQVTM, CDR2 ANQGSEA. V shed 6 bases, J shed 3 bases, and the junction held 6 bases outside the gene matches. The chain's CDR3 is CSVPTDRDYGYTF. The CDR3 coding sequence is TGCAGCGTACCGACGGACAGGGACTATGGCTACACCTTC.

The genes are TRBV6-5 and TRBJ1-3, with 10 nucleotides matching TRBD1. CDR3 length: 16 amino acids. V trimming: 0 bases; J trimming: 2 bases; junction bases outside the gene matches: 1. Looked up from germline, CDR1 is MNHEY and CDR2 is SVGAGI. CDR3 region: CASSYSGTGAGNTIYF. DNA for the CDR3: TGTGCCAGCAGTTACTCCGGGACAGGGGCTGGAAACACCATATATTTT.

V usage is TRBV5-4 and J usage is TRBJ1-4; D is uncertain. The CDR3 has 14 amino acids. Trimming stripped 0 bases from V and 11 bases from J, with 14 bases between. Germline V gene lookup returns CDR1 SGHNT and CDR2 YYREEE (reference sequence). The CDR3 nucleotides are TGTGCCAGCAGCTTGGACTCATCCTCCCCTAAACTGTTTTTT. It is translated as CASSLDSSSPKLFF. Looking up the rest from reference TRBV5-4 and TRBJ1-4 gives the full variable domain: ETGVTQSPTHLIKTRGQQVTLRCSSQSGHNTVSWYQQALGQGPQFIFQYYREEENGRGNFPPRFSGLQFPNYSSELNVNALELDDSALYLCASSLDSSSPKLFFGSGTQLSVL.

The chain employs TRBV5-1 and TRBJ2-5; D is possibly TRBD1 (6 bases). V lost 0 bases, J lost 2 bases, and 11 bases lay in between. Germline lookup yields CDR1 SGHRS and CDR2 YFSETQ. CDR3 length equals 15 residues. The CDR3: CASSLGGTLQETQYF. The CDR3 DNA is TGCGCCAGCAGCTTGGGGGGGACACTTCAAGAGACCCAGTACTTC.

The V gene is TRBV25-1, the J gene TRBJ2-3; tentatively, D is TRBD1 (5 bases). From germline, CDR1 is MGHDK and CDR2 SYGVNS. V was cut by 2 bases and J by 4 bases, with 10 bases left in between. The CDR3 consists of 14 residues. The CDR3 nucleotides are TGTGCCAGCAGTGAAGGCAGGGAATCAGATACGCAGTATTTT. Translated, it gives CASSEGRESDTQYF.

J is TRBJ1-1 and V is TRBV29-1; D remains unclear. The germline CDR1 and CDR2 sequences are SQVTM and ANQGSEA. Trimming cost V 4 bases and J 3 bases, with 6 bases left between them. The CDR3 consists of 11 residues. The CDR3, as DNA: TGCAGCGTTGCTTGGGACACTGAAGCTTTCTTT. Translation gives CSVAWDTEAFF.

The chain has TRBV9 and TRBJ2-2; 9 nucleotides match TRBD1. Losses at the gene ends were 5 bases for V and 7 bases for J; bases not matched to a gene: 9. Germline V gene lookup returns CDR1 SGDLS and CDR2 YYNGEE. This CDR3 spans 15 amino acids. CDR3 amino acids: CASRVTQGAGGELFF. The CDR3 nucleotides are TGTGCCAGCAGGGTCACACAGGGGGCCGGCGGGGAGCTGTTTTTT.